This T cell receptor beta chain was captured in a study of blood T cell repertoires in COVID-19. Study overall: Acute and convalescent COVID-19 specimens originated in the United States, Italy and Spain. The cDNA or gDNA used as material had been derived from T cells, B-cell-depleted T cells, or PBMCs.

It was during active infection that Seattle patients were enrolled and then longitudinally followed. Original methodology: Estimated nucleated cell counts came from reference gene primer amplification. Here immunoSEQ multiplex PCR was the method, and the copy in TCRdb shows in-frame clones only, minus some. The V and J calls and the clone size are those of that table, but D and trimming were determined from the DNA. The sample holds around 460,000 clones, 85% to 90% seen once. V was clipped by 2 bases and J by 0 bases; unmatched bases: 7. The CDR3 contains 18 residues. The germline V gene has CDR1 LNHDA and CDR2 SQIVND (reference sequence).

The chain links TRBV19 to TRBJ1-6; 7 bases line up with TRBD1. This TCR came from a young man with COVID-19, enrolled during active disease. Sequenced input: peripheral blood. The CDR3 bases are TGTGCCAGTAGTATAACGGGACAGCTTTACTCCTATAATTCACCCCTCCACTTT. Translating it yields CASSITGQLYSYNSPLHF. Based on the CDR3 plus reference TRBV19 and TRBJ1-6, the full variable domain is DGGITQSPKYLFRKEGQNVTLSCEQNLNHDAMYWYRQDPGQGLRLIYYSQIVNDFQKGDIAEGYSVSREKKESFPLTVTSAQKNPTAFYLCASSITGQLYSYNSPLHFGNGTRLTVT.